These 8 T cell receptor beta chains were sequenced from one sample in a study of T-cell reconstitution after alpha-beta-depleted transplantation in children. Preparation of the TCRbeta library used unique molecular identifiers. TCRdb reanalysed the PCR reads using MiXCR and keeps one entry per CDR3 protein. Of over 150,000 distinct CDR3 sequences listed, roughly 7.1% are singletons. The sequences come from PBMCs, collected before TCRalphabeta/CD19-depleted stem cell transplant. The receptor source for this set is a boy aged 2-15 years with acute lymphoblastic leukemia, due to receive a stem cell transplant.

Only a few counts were recorded for this clonotype. This chain connects TRBV7-2 to TRBJ2-7; D may be TRBD1 or TRBD2 (5 bases each). Germline CDR1 reads SGHTA; CDR2 reads FQGNSA. The CDR3 totals 12 residues. V gave up 1 base and J gave up 6 bases, with 7 bases separating them. The CDR3 sequence is CASSLDGTEQYF. In nucleotides, the CDR3 is TGTGCCAGCAGCTTAGACGGGACCGAGCAGTACTTC.

The V call is TRBV28, the J call TRBJ2-1, with a weak D call TRBD2 (6 bases). With 5 bases removed from V and 0 bases from J, the gap between germline ends came to 14 bases. The CDR3 consists of 16 residues. Germline CDR1 is MDHEN and CDR2 is SYDVKM. CDR3 bases: TGTGCCAGCAGTATGTTGCGGGGAAGCTCCTACAATGAGCAGTTCTTC. It translates to CASSMLRGSSYNEQFF.

Ten or more counts support this clonotype. The chain combines TRBV7-2 with TRBJ2-3; 8 nucleotides agree with TRBD2. Germline CDR1 is SGHTA and CDR2 is FQGNSA. V was pared by 2 bases and J by 5 bases, with 6 bases of the junction left unmatched. This CDR3 is 15 amino acids long. The CDR3 region has the DNA TGTGCCAGCAGCTTATTAGCCAGCGGGGGAGATACGCAGTATTTT. It encodes CASSLLASGGDTQYF.

This clonotype was found many times. The chain couples TRBV29-1 to TRBJ2-7, with D perhaps TRBD1 (7 bases). Germline CDR1 is SQVTM and CDR2 is ANQGSEA. V lost 2 bases to trimming and J lost 3 bases, with 14 bases between them. This CDR3 has 14 residues. The CDR3 here is CSVEHGQGGYEQYF. The DNA for the CDR3 is TGCAGCGTTGAACACGGCCAGGGGGGCTACGAGCAGTACTTC.

This clonotype occurred many times. This rearrangement joins TRBV28 to TRBJ1-3, with unresolved D. This CDR3 region has 15 residues. Trimming left V 8 bases short and J 0 bases short, with 14 bases between. Germline V gene data show CDR1 as MDHEN and CDR2 as SYDVKM. The CDR3 here is CASSRGTLSGNTIYF. The CDR3 DNA reads as TGTGCCAGCTCCCGGGGTACACTCTCTGGAAACACCATATATTTT. Complete variable domain (other parts from reference TRBV28 and TRBJ1-3): DVKVTQSSRYLVKRTGEKVFLECVQDMDHENMFWYRQDPGLGLRLIYFSYDVKMKEKGDIPEGYSVSREKKERFSLILESASTNQTSMYLCASSRGTLSGNTIYFGEGSWLTVV.

This clonotype came up many times. The CDR3 DNA is TGTGCCAGCAGTATCGGACTAGCGGATATTTACAATGAGCAGTTCTTC. It encodes CASSIGLADIYNEQFF. This sequence joins TRBV6-2 or TRBV6-3 and TRBJ2-1; 10 bases align to TRBD2. This CDR3 is built from 16 residues. V trimming: 5 bases; J trimming: 4 bases; junction bases outside the gene matches: 8. CDR1 is MNHEY, CDR2 SVGEGT, per germline.

This clonotype has ten or more counts. J is TRBJ1-1 and V is TRBV12-3 or TRBV12-4; D gene uncertain. The V end lost 1 base, the J end lost 8 bases, and 8 bases lay between the germline ends. The CDR3 covers 12 residues. DNA of the CDR3: TGTGCCAGCAGTTTAGAGGGCAGGGAAGCTTTCTTT. It specifies CASSLEGREAFF.

The chain joins TRBV7-9 to TRBJ1-4; possibly TRBD1 for D (5 bases). Germline values: CDR1 SEHNR, CDR2 FQNEAQ (reference sequence). The CDR3 runs to 12 residues. V gave up 3 bases and J gave up 7 bases, with 6 bases separating them. In DNA, the CDR3 is TGTGCCAGCAGCTTCGACAGTGAAAAACTGTTTTTT. Translation: CASSFDSEKLFF.